The 12 T cell receptor beta chains listed next were all sequenced from one sample in a study of blood T cells in healthy people across ages. A second PCR of about 7 to 12 cycles used a sample-barcoded 5' primer and a J-beta primer mix. TCRdb processed the 5' RACE reads anew with MiXCR; each CDR3 protein has one entry. The sample has some 1,000,000 distinct CDR3 sequences, under 30% seen once. These data are also associated with another study on T cells of mothers and their children.

Material for sequencing was blood. The receptor set was obtained from a girl aged 2 to 9 in good health.

This rearrangement joins TRBV7-8 to TRBJ1-1; D remains ambiguous. The CDR3 is made up of 15 amino acids. Germline V CDR1 and CDR2: SGHVS, FQNEAQ. Trimming took off 7 bases at V and 0 bases at J, with 15 bases between the two ends. The DNA for the CDR3 is TGTGCCAGCACGGGGATGAGTCAAATGAACACTGAAGCTTTCTTT. This translates into CASTGMSQMNTEAFF. The full variable domain, in which reference TRBV7-8 and TRBJ1-1 provide the parts outside the CDR3, is GAGVSQSPRYKVAKRGQDVALRCDPISGHVSLFWYQQALGQGPEFLTYFQNEAQLDKSGLPSDRFFAERPEGSVSTLKIQRTQQEDSAVYLCASTGMSQMNTEAFFGQGTRLTVV.

The V and J genes are TRBV29-1 and TRBJ2-1; 13 nucleotides match TRBD2. Near its end, the DNA agrees better with TRBJ2-5, so the J call may be wrong. Germline V lookup: CDR1 SQVTM, CDR2 ANQGSEA. The CDR3 extends over 16 amino acids. CDR3 protein: CSVVTSGRVEEGTQYF. DNA for the CDR3: TGCAGCGTAGTCACTAGCGGGAGGGTAGAGGAGGGGACCCAGTACTTC.

The V call is TRBV4-3, the J call TRBJ1-2; D is unclear. With 4 bases removed from V and 8 bases from J, the gap between germline ends came to 14 bases. Germline CDR1 is LGHNA and CDR2 is YSLEER. The CDR3 contains 13 residues. The CDR3 here is CASSLGRSRGYTF. The CDR3 nucleotides read TGCGCCAGCAGCCTAGGACGGTCTAGGGGCTACACCTTC.

The chain has TRBV19 and TRBJ1-1; no definite D call. The CDR3 sequence is 14 residues long. V was trimmed by 5 bases and J by 1 base, leaving 11 bases between them. Per the germline V gene, CDR1 is LNHDA and CDR2 is SQIVND (reference sequence). CDR3 sequence (DNA): TGTGCCAGTAGTGATGGAGGTTGGAACACTGAAGCTTTCTTT. Its translation: CASSDGGWNTEAFF.

This sequence joins TRBV12-5 and TRBJ1-6; D unresolved. This CDR3 contains 13 residues. Germline CDR1 is LGHNT and CDR2 is FRNRAP. In DNA, the CDR3 is TGTGCCGCAAGGAGCTCCTATAATTCACCCCTCCACTTT. As protein: CAARSSYNSPLHF. Full variable domain (rest looked up from reference TRBV12-5 and TRBJ1-6): DARVTQTPRHKVTEMGQEVTMRCQPILGHNTVFWYRQTMMQGLELLAYFRNRAPLDDSGMPKDRFSAEMPDATLATLKIQPSEPRDSAVYFCAARSSYNSPLHFGNGTRLTVT.

The gene calls are TRBV29-1 and TRBJ2-5; D might be TRBD1 (5 bases). V lost 5 bases and J lost 10, with 23 bases in between. CDR1 and CDR2 from the germline V gene are SQVTM and ANQGSEA. The CDR3 is 14 residues long. In DNA, the CDR3 is TGCAGCGTTACCGGTCGATTAGGGGTCAAGATCCAGTACTTC. Amino acid sequence: CSVTGRLGVKIQYF.

The chain recombines TRBV6-6 with TRBJ2-7; D remains ambiguous. The CDR3 is 14 amino acids. With 4 bases removed from V and 6 bases from J, the gap between germline ends came to 16 bases. The germline V gene has CDR1 MNHNY and CDR2 SVGAGI (reference sequence). The CDR3 is CASSSPRFGPEQYF. In DNA form, the CDR3 reads TGTGCCAGCAGTTCGCCCAGGTTTGGCCCCGAGCAGTACTTC.

This clonotype was seen only a few times. V is TRBV12-3 or TRBV12-4 and J is TRBJ1-3; D remains unclear. This CDR3 is 11 amino acids long. V shed 10 bases and J shed 3 bases, with 7 bases lying between them. The DNA of the CDR3 is TGTGCCACCCAAGGTGGAAACACCATATATTTT. The encoded protein is CATQGGNTIYF.

The chain carries TRBV20-1 and TRBJ1-1; 8 bases line up with TRBD1. This CDR3 has 14 amino acids. Looked up from germline, CDR1 is DFQATT and CDR2 is SNEGSKA (reference sequence). With V trimmed by 1 base and J by 3 bases, 4 bases remained unmatched. The CDR3 is CSARARGRDTEAFF. The CDR3 coding sequence is TGCAGTGCTAGAGCCAGGGGGCGGGACACTGAAGCTTTCTTT.

As regards this clonotype: Its ends do not fully match the called genes, so a read error is possible. The chain has TRBV2 and TRBJ1-1; 7 positions agree with TRBD1. The germline gives CDR1 SNHLY, CDR2 FYNNEI. There are 15 residues in the CDR3. CDR3 coding DNA: TGTGCCAGCAGTTTTCCGACAGGGCGGAATGCTGAAGCTCTCTTT. Translated: CASSFPTGRNAEALF.

At least ten counts were recorded for this clonotype. This sequence joins TRBV13 and TRBJ1-1, with TRBD1 identical over 7 bases. The germline V gene encodes CDR1 PRHDT and CDR2 FYEKMQ (reference sequence). The CDR3 is 13 amino acids. Losses at the gene ends were 5 bases for V and 8 bases for J; bases not matched to a gene: 8. The DNA for the CDR3 is TGTGCCAGCAGCCCATCCGGGACAGTCGAAGCTTTCTTT. This gives the protein CASSPSGTVEAFF.

This clonotype was found a few times. The chain has TRBV2 and TRBJ1-2; D is possibly TRBD1 (6 bases). The CDR3 totals 15 residues. V lost 6 bases to trimming and J lost 4 bases, with 18 bases between them. CDR1 is SNHLY, CDR2 FYNNEI, per germline. CDR3 region: CASSRGRKSSYGYTF. The CDR3, as DNA: TGTGCCAGCAGCAGGGGCAGGAAATCCTCCTATGGCTACACCTTC.